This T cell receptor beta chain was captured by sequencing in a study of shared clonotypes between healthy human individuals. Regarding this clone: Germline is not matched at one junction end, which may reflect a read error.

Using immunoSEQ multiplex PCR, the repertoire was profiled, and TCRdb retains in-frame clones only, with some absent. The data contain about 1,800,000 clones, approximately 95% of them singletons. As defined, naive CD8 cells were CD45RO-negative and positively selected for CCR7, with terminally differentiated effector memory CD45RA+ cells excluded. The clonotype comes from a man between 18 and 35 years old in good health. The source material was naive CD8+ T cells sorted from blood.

The DNA for the CDR3 is TGTGCTAGCAGCTTAGGTTCAGGCCTCTCCTACGAGCAGTACTTC. Translation: CASSLGSGLSYEQYF. The chain couples TRBV7-7 to TRBJ2-7; no definite D call. Germline loops: CDR1 SSHAT, CDR2 FNYEAQ (reference sequence). The CDR3 has 15 amino acids. Full variable domain (missing parts from reference TRBV7-7 and TRBJ2-7): GAGVSQSPRYKVTKRGQDVTLRCDPISSHATLYWYQQALGQGPEFLTYFNYEAQPDKSGLPSDRFSAERPEGSISTLTIQRTEQRDSAMYRCASSLGSGLSYEQYFGPGTRLTVT.